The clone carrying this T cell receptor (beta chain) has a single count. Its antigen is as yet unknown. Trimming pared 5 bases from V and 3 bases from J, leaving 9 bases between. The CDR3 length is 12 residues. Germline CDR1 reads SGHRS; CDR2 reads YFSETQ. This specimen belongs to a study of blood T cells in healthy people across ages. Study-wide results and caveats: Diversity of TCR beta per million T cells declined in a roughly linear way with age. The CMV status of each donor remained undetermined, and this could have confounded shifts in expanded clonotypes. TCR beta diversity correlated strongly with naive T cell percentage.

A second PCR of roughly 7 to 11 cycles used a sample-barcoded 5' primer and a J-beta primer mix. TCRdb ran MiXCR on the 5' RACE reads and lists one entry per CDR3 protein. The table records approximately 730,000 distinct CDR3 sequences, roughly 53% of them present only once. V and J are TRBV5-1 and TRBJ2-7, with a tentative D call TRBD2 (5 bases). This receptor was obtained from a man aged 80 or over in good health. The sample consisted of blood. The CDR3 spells CASRSRGYEQYF. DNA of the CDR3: TGCGCCAGCAGAAGTCGGGGCTACGAGCAGTACTTC.